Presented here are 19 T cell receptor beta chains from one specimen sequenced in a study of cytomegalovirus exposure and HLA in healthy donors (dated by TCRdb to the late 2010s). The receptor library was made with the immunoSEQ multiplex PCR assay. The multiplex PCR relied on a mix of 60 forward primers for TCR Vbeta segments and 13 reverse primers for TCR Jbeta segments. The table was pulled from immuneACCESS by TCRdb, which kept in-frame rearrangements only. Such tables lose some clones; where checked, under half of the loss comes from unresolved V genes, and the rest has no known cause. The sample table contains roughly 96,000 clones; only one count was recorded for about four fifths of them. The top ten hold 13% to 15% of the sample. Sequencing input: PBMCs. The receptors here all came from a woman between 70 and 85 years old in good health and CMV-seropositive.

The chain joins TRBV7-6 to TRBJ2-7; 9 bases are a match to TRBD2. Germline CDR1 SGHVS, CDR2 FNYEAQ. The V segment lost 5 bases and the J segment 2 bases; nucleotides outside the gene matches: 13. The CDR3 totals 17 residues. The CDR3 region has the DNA TGTGCCAGCAGCCCCCAGGGAATGGCGGGGGGGGCCTACGAGCAGTACTTC. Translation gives CASSPQGMAGGAYEQYF.

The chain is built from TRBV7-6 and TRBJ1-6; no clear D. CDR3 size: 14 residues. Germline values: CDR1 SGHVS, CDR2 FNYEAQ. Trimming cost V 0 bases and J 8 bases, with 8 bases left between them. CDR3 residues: CASSLAVGDSPLHF. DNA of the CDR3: TGTGCCAGCAGCTTAGCTGTGGGAGATTCACCCCTCCACTTT.

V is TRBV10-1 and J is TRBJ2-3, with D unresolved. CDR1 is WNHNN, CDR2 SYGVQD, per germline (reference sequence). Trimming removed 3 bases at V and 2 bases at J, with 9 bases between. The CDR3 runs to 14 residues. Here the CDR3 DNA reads TGCGCCAGCAGTGACGAACAAGACACAGATACGCAGTATTTT. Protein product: CASSDEQDTDTQYF.

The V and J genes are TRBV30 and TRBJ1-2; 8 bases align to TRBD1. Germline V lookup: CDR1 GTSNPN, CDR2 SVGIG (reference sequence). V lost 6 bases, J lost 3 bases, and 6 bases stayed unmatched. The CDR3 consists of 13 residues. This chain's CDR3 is CACTQGAYYGYTF. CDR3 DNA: TGTGCCTGTACTCAGGGGGCTTACTATGGCTACACCTTC.

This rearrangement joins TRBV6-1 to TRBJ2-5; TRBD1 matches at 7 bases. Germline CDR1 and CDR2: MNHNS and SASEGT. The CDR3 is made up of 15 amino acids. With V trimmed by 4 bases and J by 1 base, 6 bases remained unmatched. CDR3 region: CASSGLRGPQETQYF. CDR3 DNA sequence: TGTGCCAGCAGTGGCCTGAGGGGGCCCCAAGAGACCCAGTACTTC.

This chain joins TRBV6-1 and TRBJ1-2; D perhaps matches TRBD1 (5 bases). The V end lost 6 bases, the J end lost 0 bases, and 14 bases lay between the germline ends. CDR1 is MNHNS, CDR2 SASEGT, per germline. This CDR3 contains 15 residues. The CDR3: CASSITGDSNYGYTF. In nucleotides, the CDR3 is TGTGCCAGCAGCATCACGGGGGATTCTAACTATGGCTACACCTTC.

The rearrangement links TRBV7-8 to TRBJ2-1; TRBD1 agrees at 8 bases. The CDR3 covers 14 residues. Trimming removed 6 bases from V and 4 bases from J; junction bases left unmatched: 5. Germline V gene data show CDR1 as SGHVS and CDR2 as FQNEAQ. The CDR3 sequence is CASRNRDRYNEQFF. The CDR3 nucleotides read TGTGCCAGCAGGAACCGGGACAGGTACAATGAGCAGTTCTTC.

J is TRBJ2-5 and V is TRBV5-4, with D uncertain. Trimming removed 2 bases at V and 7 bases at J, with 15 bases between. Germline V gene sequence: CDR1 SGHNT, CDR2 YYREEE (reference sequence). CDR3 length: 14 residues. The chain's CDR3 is CASSFFGSTGTQYF. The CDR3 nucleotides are TGTGCCAGCAGCTTCTTCGGGTCCACGGGGACCCAGTACTTC.

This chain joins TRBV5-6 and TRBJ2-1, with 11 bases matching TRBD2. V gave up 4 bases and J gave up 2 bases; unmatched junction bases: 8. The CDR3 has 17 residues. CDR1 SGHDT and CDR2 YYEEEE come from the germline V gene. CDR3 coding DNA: TGTGCCAGCAGCCAGTATATAGCGGGAGGGCCCTACAATGAGCAGTTCTTC. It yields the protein CASSQYIAGGPYNEQFF.

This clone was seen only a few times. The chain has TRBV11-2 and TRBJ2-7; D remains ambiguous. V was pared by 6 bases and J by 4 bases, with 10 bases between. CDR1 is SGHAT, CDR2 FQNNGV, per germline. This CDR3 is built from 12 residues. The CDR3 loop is CASSSSSYEQYF. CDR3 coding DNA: TGTGCCAGCAGTTCCTCGTCGTACGAGCAGTACTTC.

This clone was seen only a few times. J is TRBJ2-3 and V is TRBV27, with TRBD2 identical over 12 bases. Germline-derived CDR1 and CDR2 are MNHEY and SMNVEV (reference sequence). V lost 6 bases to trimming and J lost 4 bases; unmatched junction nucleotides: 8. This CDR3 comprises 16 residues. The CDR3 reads CASRRLAGGPSDTQYF. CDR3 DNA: TGTGCCAGCAGGCGGCTAGCGGGGGGGCCGTCAGATACGCAGTATTTT.

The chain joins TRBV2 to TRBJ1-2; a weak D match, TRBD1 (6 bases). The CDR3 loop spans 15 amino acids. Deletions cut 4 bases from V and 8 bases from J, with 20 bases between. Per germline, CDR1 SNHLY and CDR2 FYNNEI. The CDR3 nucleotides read TGTGCCAGCAGTGCCTCCGTTGGGGGCACGGGAGGCTACACCTTC. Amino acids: CASSASVGGTGGYTF.

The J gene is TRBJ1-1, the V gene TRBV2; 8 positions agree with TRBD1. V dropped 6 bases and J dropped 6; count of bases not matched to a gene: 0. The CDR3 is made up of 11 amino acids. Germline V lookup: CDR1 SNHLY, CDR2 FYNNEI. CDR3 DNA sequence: TGTGCCAGCAGACAGGGGGCTGAAGCTTTCTTT. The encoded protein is CASRQGAEAFF.

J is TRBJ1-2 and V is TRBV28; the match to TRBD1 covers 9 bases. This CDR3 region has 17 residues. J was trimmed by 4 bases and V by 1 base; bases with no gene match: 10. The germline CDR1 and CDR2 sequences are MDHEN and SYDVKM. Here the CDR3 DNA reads TGTGCCAGCAGTTTATCGGGACAGGGTCGAGGGGTCTATGGCTACACCTTC. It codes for CASSLSGQGRGVYGYTF.

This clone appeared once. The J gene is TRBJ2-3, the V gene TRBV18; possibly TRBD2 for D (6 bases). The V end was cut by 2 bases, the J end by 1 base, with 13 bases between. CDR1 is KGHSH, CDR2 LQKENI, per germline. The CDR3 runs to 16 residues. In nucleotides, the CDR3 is TGTGCCAGCTCACCAATGGAGGGATTGGGCACAGATACGCAGTATTTT. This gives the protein CASSPMEGLGTDTQYF.

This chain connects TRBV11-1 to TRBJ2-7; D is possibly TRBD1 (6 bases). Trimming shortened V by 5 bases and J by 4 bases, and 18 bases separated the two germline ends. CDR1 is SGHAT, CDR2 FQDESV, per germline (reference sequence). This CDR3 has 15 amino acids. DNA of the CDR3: TGTGCCAGCAGCCTCGGGCGCAGGGGAAGTTACGAGCAGTACTTC. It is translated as CASSLGRRGSYEQYF.

The CDR3 here is CASSSEGTSTDTQYF. The CDR3 DNA reads TGTGCCAGCAGCTCAGAAGGGACTAGCACAGATACGCAGTATTTT. This rearrangement joins TRBV11-1 to TRBJ2-3; a possible D gene is TRBD2 (6 bases). CDR1 is SGHAT, CDR2 FQDESV, per germline (reference sequence). The germline V and J ends were trimmed by 4 bases and 0 bases, with 11 bases remaining between them. The CDR3 extends over 15 amino acids.

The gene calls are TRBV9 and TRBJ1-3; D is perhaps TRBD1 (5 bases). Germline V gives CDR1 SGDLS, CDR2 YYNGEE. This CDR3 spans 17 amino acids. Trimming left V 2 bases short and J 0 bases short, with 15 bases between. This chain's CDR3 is CASSVGQGPSSGNTIYF. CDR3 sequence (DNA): TGTGCCAGCAGCGTTGGGCAGGGCCCTAGCTCTGGAAACACCATATATTTT.

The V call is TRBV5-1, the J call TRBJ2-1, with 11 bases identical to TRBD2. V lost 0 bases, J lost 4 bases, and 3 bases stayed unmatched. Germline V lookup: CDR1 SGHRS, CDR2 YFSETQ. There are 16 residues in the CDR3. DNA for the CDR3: TGCGCCAGCAGCTTGGGGTCTAGCGGGGGGTACAATGAGCAGTTCTTC. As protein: CASSLGSSGGYNEQFF. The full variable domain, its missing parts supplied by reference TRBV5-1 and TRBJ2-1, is KAGVTQTPRYLIKTRGQQVTLSCSPISGHRSVSWYQQTPGQGLQFLFEYFSETQRNKGNFPGRFSGRQFSNSRSEMNVSTLELGDSALYLCASSLGSSGGYNEQFFGPGTRLTVL.